A single sample is the source of the 32 T cell receptor beta chains below, sequenced in a study of blood T cells in healthy people across ages. For the second PCR, which ran for about 7 to 11 cycles, a sample-barcoded 5' primer and a J-beta primer mix were used. One entry per CDR3 protein, called by TCRdb with MiXCR from the 5' RACE reads. The sample includes roughly 1,100,000 distinct CDR3 sequences, around 25% of them seen just once. The same data also went into a second study, on T cells of mothers and their children.

Material for sequencing was blood. The receptors derive from a girl aged 2-15 years in good health.

The rearrangement links TRBV29-1 to TRBJ2-1; the D is unclear. The CDR3 runs to 11 residues. Germline V gene data show CDR1 as SQVTM and CDR2 as ANQGSEA. Between the trimmed V and J ends, which lost 6 bases and 5 bases, there was a span of 8 bases. CDR3 DNA: TGCAGCGTCCTCGAGAACAATGAGCAGTTCTTC. Protein sequence: CSVLENNEQFF.

V is TRBV2 and J is TRBJ1-2; D may be TRBD1 (5 bases). Trimming shortened V by 3 bases and J by 3 bases, and 20 bases separated the two germline ends. Germline V gene sequence: CDR1 SNHLY, CDR2 FYNNEI. The CDR3 sequence is 17 residues long. The CDR3 DNA reads TGTGCCAGCAGTGACCTCTTTATAACGGGACGGGACTATGGCTACACCTTC. Amino acid sequence: CASSDLFITGRDYGYTF.

J is TRBJ2-7 and V is TRBV7-9; 8 nucleotides align to TRBD2. The J call may be mistaken, given a closer DNA end match to TRBJ2-1. Germline V gene sequence: CDR1 SEHNR, CDR2 FQNEAQ (reference sequence). The CDR3 runs 13 residues. CDR3 DNA sequence: TGTGCCAGCAGCTCCCCGGGTAGCGGGACCCAGTTCTTC. Its translation is CASSSPGSGTQFF.

This clonotype was found a few times. The chain has TRBV12-5 and TRBJ2-7; 7 bases align to TRBD1. From germline, CDR1 is LGHNT and CDR2 FRNRAP. V lost 6 bases, J lost 3 bases, and 11 bases stayed unmatched. This CDR3 contains 15 residues. The CDR3 coding sequence is TGTGCTAGTGGCTTCCAGGGGGAAAAGGACTACGAGCAGTACTTC. This sequence encodes CASGFQGEKDYEQYF.

The table lists this clonotype with a few counts. The rearrangement uses TRBV6-1 and TRBJ1-2; perhaps TRBD1 as D (5 bases). The CDR3 runs 16 residues. V was trimmed by 0 bases and J by 1 base, leaving 12 bases between them. Looked up from germline, CDR1 is MNHNS and CDR2 is SASEGT. The chain's CDR3 is CASSEAGGARNYGYTF. The CDR3 DNA is TGTGCCAGCAGTGAAGCGGGAGGGGCCCGTAACTATGGCTACACCTTC.

The chain joins TRBV20-1 to TRBJ2-5; 7 nucleotides align to TRBD1. The CDR3 spans 15 residues. Germline assignment: CDR1 DFQATT and CDR2 SNEGSKA (reference sequence). J was trimmed by 4 bases and V by 3 bases; bases with no gene match: 11. The CDR3 DNA follows: TGCAGTGCTAGCTTAAAACAGGGGATCGGAGAGACCCAGTACTTC. This codes for CSASLKQGIGETQYF.

The chain couples TRBV20-1 to TRBJ2-5; 8 nucleotides align to TRBD2. The J call may be incorrect, as the DNA end agrees better with TRBJ2-1. The CDR3 is 15 residues long. Germline V gene data show CDR1 as DFQATT and CDR2 as SNEGSKA (reference sequence). The CDR3 coding sequence is TGCAGTGCTAGTTTTCCGGGACTAGGTGTCAATGAGCAGTTCTTC. Amino acid sequence: CSASFPGLGVNEQFF.

This clonotype was counted between two and nine times. V is TRBV25-1 and J is TRBJ1-2; 7 nucleotides align to TRBD1. Germline V lookup: CDR1 MGHDK, CDR2 SYGVNS. CDR3 length equals 14 residues. The junction had 8 bases not matched to a gene; V was cut back by 4 bases and J by 6 bases. The CDR3 spells CASSGPPTGDGYTF. The CDR3 DNA is TGTGCCAGCAGTGGACCCCCTACAGGGGATGGCTACACCTTC.

The CDR3 loop reads CASSWTGGPSSPLHF. The CDR3 DNA sequence: TGTGCCAGCAGCTGGACCGGGGGGCCGAGTTCACCCCTCCACTTT. This rearrangement joins TRBV7-2 to TRBJ1-6, with TRBD1 as a possible D gene (6 bases). V dropped 4 bases and J dropped 9 bases, with 16 bases sitting between them. This CDR3 has 15 residues. The V gene's germline CDR1 is SGHTA and CDR2 FQGNSA.

For this clonotype: Mismatch with germline at one junction end may stem from a read error. The chain recombines TRBV12-3 or TRBV12-4 with TRBJ2-1; 8 bases line up with TRBD1. TRBJ2-7 explains the end of the DNA better; the J call may be wrong. This CDR3 region has 17 residues. The CDR3 DNA is TGTGCCAGCAGTTCCCCACAAACCAGGGGGCGCTCCGACGAGCAGTACTTC. It encodes CASSSPQTRGRSDEQYF.

V is TRBV18 and J is TRBJ2-5; perhaps TRBD1 as D (5 bases). Per germline, CDR1 KGHSH and CDR2 LQKENI. V dropped 0 bases and J dropped 2 bases, with 13 bases sitting between them. The CDR3 covers 16 residues. As DNA, the CDR3 is TGTGCCAGCTCACCACCAGACAGTGAGATGCAAGAGACCCAGTACTTC. Residues: CASSPPDSEMQETQYF.

This clonotype has a handful of counts. The V and J genes are TRBV6-1 and TRBJ1-2, with unresolved D. The germline V gene encodes CDR1 MNHNS and CDR2 SASEGT. CDR3 length equals 16 residues. V gave up 5 bases and J gave up 6 bases, with 22 bases separating them. CDR3 sequence (DNA): TGTGCCAGCAGTCCTCGCCCCTCCATGTCCTCCAATGGCTACACCTTC. Protein: CASSPRPSMSSNGYTF.

J is TRBJ1-1 and V is TRBV2; D is uncertain. The CDR3 loop spans 14 amino acids. V was pared by 4 bases and J by 3 bases, with 12 bases between. Germline CDR1 reads SNHLY; CDR2 reads FYNNEI. CDR3 region: CASSGTTGDTEAFF. The CDR3 nucleotides read TGTGCCAGCAGTGGTACTACGGGAGACACTGAAGCTTTCTTT.

The V call is TRBV3-1, the J call TRBJ2-7; 10 bases map to TRBD1. Germline-derived CDR1 and CDR2 are LGHDT and YNNKEL (reference sequence). There are 14 residues in the CDR3. V trimming: 3 bases; J trimming: 5 bases; junction bases outside the gene matches: 4. The CDR3 bases are TGTGCCAGCAGCCAGGGACAGGGGACGAACGAGCAGTACTTC. This encodes CASSQGQGTNEQYF.

This clonotype was seen a few times. The chain employs TRBV9 and TRBJ1-1; the D is unclear. V gave up 2 bases and J gave up 5 bases, with 10 bases separating them. From germline, CDR1 is SGDLS and CDR2 YYNGEE. The CDR3 spans 13 residues. As DNA, the CDR3 is TGTGCCAGCAGCGTCGAGAGTGGGACTGAAGCTTTCTTT. Translated: CASSVESGTEAFF.

This rearrangement joins TRBV27 to TRBJ1-4; D perhaps matches TRBD1 (6 bases). The CDR3 runs to 15 residues. Per germline, CDR1 MNHEY and CDR2 SMNVEV (reference sequence). Deletions cut 2 bases from V and 7 bases from J, with 14 bases between. In nucleotides, the CDR3 is TGTGCCAGCAGTTTAAGGCAGGGGAGGGGTGAAAAACTGTTTTTT. Translation: CASSLRQGRGEKLFF.

V usage is TRBV25-1 and J usage is TRBJ2-2; 7 bases align to TRBD2. V shed 0 bases and J 1 base; nucleotides not matched to a gene: 11. Germline V gives CDR1 MGHDK, CDR2 SYGVNS. The CDR3 runs to 19 residues. CDR3 sequence (DNA): TGTGCCAGCAGTGAATACTACGGCTCGTCTAGCGGGAACACCGGGGAGCTGTTTTTT. It encodes CASSEYYGSSSGNTGELFF.

The V call is TRBV3-1, the J call TRBJ2-5, with D possibly TRBD1 on 6 matching bases. The J call is in doubt because the DNA end fits TRBJ2-1 better. The CDR3 length is 13 residues. The germline V gene encodes CDR1 LGHDT and CDR2 YNNKEL (reference sequence). CDR3 DNA: TGTGCCAGCAGCCAAGCCGGACAGCCTGAGCAGTTCTTC. Translating gives CASSQAGQPEQFF.

The chain recombines TRBV12-3 or TRBV12-4 with TRBJ1-4, with no clear D. Between the trimmed V and J ends, which lost 7 bases and 5 bases, there was a span of 14 bases. The CDR3 spans 14 residues. The CDR3 here is CASNPGGLNEKLFF. The CDR3 DNA reads TGTGCCAGCAACCCGGGCGGGTTGAATGAAAAACTGTTTTTT.

This clonotype was counted only a few times. V and J are TRBV11-3 and TRBJ2-3; 8 nucleotides align to TRBD2. The germline V gene encodes CDR1 SGHNT and CDR2 YENEEA. The CDR3 covers 14 residues. The V gene end was trimmed by 5 bases and the J gene end by 3 bases; junction bases not matched to a gene: 4. As DNA, the CDR3 is TGTGCCAGCAGCCCGCAGCGGGGGACAGATACGCAGTATTTT. The encoded protein is CASSPQRGTDTQYF.

Concerning this clonotype: The junction shows a germline mismatch at one end, possibly a read error. The chain combines TRBV4-1 with TRBJ2-1, with D tentatively TRBD2 (6 bases). The V gene's germline CDR1 is MGHRA and CDR2 YSYEKL. The CDR3 is 12 amino acids. CDR3 protein: CASSEETSEQFF. The CDR3, as DNA: TGCGCCAGCAGCGAAGAAACTAGCGAGCAGTTCTTC.

The chain couples TRBV5-1 to TRBJ1-2; maybe TRBD1 (5 bases). Germline CDR1 and CDR2: SGHRS and YFSETQ. There are 15 residues in the CDR3. V lost 2 bases, J lost 5 bases, and 16 bases lay in between. The CDR3 DNA reads as TGCGCCAGCAGCTTCAACCGGGACGGAACTTATGGCTACACCTTC. Its translation: CASSFNRDGTYGYTF.

The chain links TRBV12-3 or TRBV12-4 to TRBJ2-1; no clear D gene. Matching the DNA end better, TRBJ2-5 makes the J call doubtful. The CDR3 runs to 13 residues. CDR3 residues: CASTPTGSRTQYF. For the CDR3, the DNA is TGTGCCAGCACCCCTACGGGCAGCCGGACCCAGTACTTC.

V gene TRBV12-3 or TRBV12-4 combines with J gene TRBJ2-5, with a tentative D call TRBD2 (5 bases). Trimming left V 9 bases short and J 3 bases short, with 11 bases between. This CDR3 contains 12 residues. In nucleotides, the CDR3 is TGTGCCAGTCGGAGGTTCGAAGAGACCCAGTACTTC. Translating it yields CASRRFEETQYF.

CDR3 residues: CSVGLPSGELFF. The CDR3 bases are TGCAGCGTTGGACTCCCCTCCGGGGAGCTGTTTTTT. This rearrangement joins TRBV29-1 to TRBJ2-2; D is uncertain. Germline loops: CDR1 SQVTM, CDR2 ANQGSEA. V was shortened by 4 bases and J by 6 bases, with 9 bases between the two germline ends. The CDR3 is 12 amino acids.

Concerning this clonotype itself: An end of the junction differs from the germline gene, which may be a read error. The chain employs TRBV6-4 and TRBJ2-5; D gene unclear. This CDR3 comprises 13 residues. CDR1 is MRHNA and CDR2 is SNTAGT in the germline V gene. For the CDR3, the DNA is TGTGCCAGCTGTGAAAACAGTAAAGAGACCCAGTACTTC. Amino acids: CASCENSKETQYF.

This rearrangement joins TRBV20-1 to TRBJ1-2; D ambiguous. Per the germline V gene, CDR1 is DFQATT and CDR2 is SNEGSKA (reference sequence). V lost 0 bases, J lost 2 bases, and 13 bases lay in between. The CDR3 extends over 15 amino acids. CDR3 protein: CSARDRSGPNYGYTF. The CDR3 DNA reads as TGCAGTGCTAGAGATAGGAGCGGACCAAACTATGGCTACACCTTC.

This clonotype showed up just a few times. This chain connects TRBV20-1 to TRBJ1-2, with TRBD1 identical over 9 bases. The CDR3 has 14 amino acids. J was trimmed by 6 bases and V by 2 bases; bases with no gene match: 7. Germline CDR1 is DFQATT and CDR2 is SNEGSKA (reference sequence). CDR3 amino acids: CSARQGTGSHGYTF. CDR3 DNA sequence: TGCAGTGCTAGACAAGGGACAGGGTCCCATGGCTACACCTTC.

This clonotype was found a few times. The chain carries TRBV19 and TRBJ2-7; D unclear. This CDR3 contains 11 residues. V gave up 6 bases and J gave up 7 bases, with 10 bases separating them. From germline, CDR1 is LNHDA and CDR2 SQIVND (reference sequence). CDR3 amino acids: CASRWMGEQYF. The CDR3 DNA sequence: TGTGCCAGTAGATGGATGGGGGAGCAGTACTTC.

This chain joins TRBV7-9 and TRBJ1-2; D unclear. Trimming removed 5 bases at V and 5 bases at J, with 15 bases between. The CDR3 extends over 14 amino acids. CDR1 and CDR2 (germline): SEHNR, FQNEAQ (reference sequence). The CDR3 bases are TGTGCCAGCAGCCCCCCGGTTGACCAATATGGCTACACCTTC. Amino acid sequence: CASSPPVDQYGYTF.

The chain combines TRBV4-1 with TRBJ2-5, with D possibly TRBD1 on 6 matching bases. V gave up 3 bases and J gave up 1 base, with 12 bases separating them. Per the germline V gene, CDR1 is MGHRA and CDR2 is YSYEKL. The CDR3 is made up of 15 amino acids. This chain's CDR3 is CASSQIQGGQETQYF. The CDR3 nucleotides are TGCGCCAGCAGCCAGATACAGGGCGGCCAAGAGACCCAGTACTTC.

This clonotype turned up a few times. V usage is TRBV29-1 and J usage is TRBJ1-2; D remains ambiguous. Trimming left V 0 bases short and J 12 bases short, with 5 bases between. CDR3 size: 9 residues. Germline-derived CDR1 and CDR2 are SQVTM and ANQGSEA. Written as DNA, the CDR3 is TGCAGCGTTGAAGATCATCACACCTTC. As protein: CSVEDHHTF.